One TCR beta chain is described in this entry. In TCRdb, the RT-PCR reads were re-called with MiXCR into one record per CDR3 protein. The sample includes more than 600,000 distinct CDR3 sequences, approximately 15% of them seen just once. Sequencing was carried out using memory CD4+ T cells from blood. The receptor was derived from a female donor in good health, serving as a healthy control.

The CDR3 is CASTSGQPPYEQYF. The CDR3, as DNA: TGTGCCAGCACCTCGGGGCAGCCCCCCTACGAGCAGTACTTC. This sequence joins TRBV7-9 and TRBJ2-7, with D perhaps assigned TRBD1 or TRBD2 (5 bases each). The V end was cut by 7 bases, the J end by 2 bases, with 15 bases between. This CDR3 has 14 amino acids. The germline V gene has CDR1 SEHNR and CDR2 FQNEAQ (reference sequence). Full variable domain (rest looked up from reference TRBV7-9 and TRBJ2-7): DTGVSQNPRHKITKRGQNVTFRCDPISEHNRLYWYRQTLGQGPEFLTYFQNEAQLEKSRLLSDRFSAERPKGSFSTLEIQRTEQGDSAMYLCASTSGQPPYEQYFGPGTRLTVT.